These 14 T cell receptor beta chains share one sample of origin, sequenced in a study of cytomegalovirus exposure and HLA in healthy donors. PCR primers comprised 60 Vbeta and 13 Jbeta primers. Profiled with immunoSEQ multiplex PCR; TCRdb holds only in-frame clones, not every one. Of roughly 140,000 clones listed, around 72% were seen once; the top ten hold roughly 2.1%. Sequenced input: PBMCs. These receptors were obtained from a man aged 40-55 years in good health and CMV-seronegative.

CDR3 DNA sequence: TGTGCCAGCAGCGTAAGGACAGCAAGCTCTGGGGCCAACGTCCTGACTTTC. Its translation is CASSVRTASSGANVLTF. The V call is TRBV9, the J call TRBJ2-6; tentatively, D is TRBD1 (6 bases). V was clipped by 1 base and J by 0 bases, with 11 bases between them. CDR3 length: 17 amino acids. CDR1 is SGDLS, CDR2 YYNGEE, per germline.

The CDR3 nucleotides read TGTGCCAGCAGTCCTCCCCAGGGAACCGGGGGCACTGAAGCTTTCTTT. This translates into CASSPPQGTGGTEAFF. The chain uses TRBV28 and TRBJ1-1; a weak D match, TRBD1 (5 bases). Trimming left V 5 bases short and J 4 bases short, with 20 bases between. The germline V gene has CDR1 MDHEN and CDR2 SYDVKM. The CDR3 is made up of 16 amino acids.

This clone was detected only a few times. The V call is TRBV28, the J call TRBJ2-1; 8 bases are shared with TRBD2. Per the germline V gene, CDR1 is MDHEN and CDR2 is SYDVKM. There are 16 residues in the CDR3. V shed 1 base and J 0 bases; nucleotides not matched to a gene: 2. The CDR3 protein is CASSLLAGSSYNEQFF. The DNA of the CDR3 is TGTGCCAGCAGTTTATTAGCGGGAAGCTCCTACAATGAGCAGTTCTTC. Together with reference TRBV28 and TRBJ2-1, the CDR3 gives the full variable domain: DVKVTQSSRYLVKRTGEKVFLECVQDMDHENMFWYRQDPGLGLRLIYFSYDVKMKEKGDIPEGYSVSREKKERFSLILESASTNQTSMYLCASSLLAGSSYNEQFFGPGTRLTVL.

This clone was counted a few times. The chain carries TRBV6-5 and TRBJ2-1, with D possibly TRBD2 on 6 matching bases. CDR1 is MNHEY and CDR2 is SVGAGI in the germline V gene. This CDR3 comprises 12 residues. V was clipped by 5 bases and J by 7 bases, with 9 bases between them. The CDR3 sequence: CASSQSGNEQFF. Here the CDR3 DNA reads TGTGCCAGCAGTCAGAGCGGGAATGAGCAGTTCTTC.

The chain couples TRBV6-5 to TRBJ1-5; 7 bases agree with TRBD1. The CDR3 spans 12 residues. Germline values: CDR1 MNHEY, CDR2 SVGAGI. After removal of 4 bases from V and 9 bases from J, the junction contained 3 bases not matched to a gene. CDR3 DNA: TGTGCCAGCAGTTTCCGACAGGGGCCCCAGCATTTT. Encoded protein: CASSFRQGPQHF.

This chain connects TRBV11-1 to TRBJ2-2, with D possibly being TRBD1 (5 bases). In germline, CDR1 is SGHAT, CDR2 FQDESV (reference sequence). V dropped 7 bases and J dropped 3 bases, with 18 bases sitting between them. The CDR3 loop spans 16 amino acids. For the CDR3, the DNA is TGTGCCAGCACCCCCAGGGATGGAGTTTACACCGGGGAGCTGTTTTTT. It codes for CASTPRDGVYTGELFF.

The CDR3 bases are TGTGCCAGTAGTCTGGTGGAAGCTAGCGGGAGTCCAGATGAGCAGTTCTTC. Translating gives CASSLVEASGSPDEQFF. This sequence joins TRBV19 and TRBJ2-1, with 10 bases aligning to TRBD2. The CDR3 loop spans 17 amino acids. Losses at the gene ends were 5 bases for V and 8 bases for J; bases not matched to a gene: 15. Per the germline V gene, CDR1 is LNHDA and CDR2 is SQIVND (reference sequence).

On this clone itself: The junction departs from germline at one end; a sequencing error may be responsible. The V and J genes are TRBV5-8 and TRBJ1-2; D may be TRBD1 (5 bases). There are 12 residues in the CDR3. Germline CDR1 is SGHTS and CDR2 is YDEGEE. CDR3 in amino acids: CASSLVEGRYAF. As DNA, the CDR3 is TGTGCCAGCAGCTTGGTGGAGGGACGGTACGCCTTC.

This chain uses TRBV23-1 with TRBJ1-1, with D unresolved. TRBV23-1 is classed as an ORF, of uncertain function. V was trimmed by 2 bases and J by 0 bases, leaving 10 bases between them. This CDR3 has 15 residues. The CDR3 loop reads CASSQGQAMNTEAFF. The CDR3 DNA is TGCGCCAGCAGTCAAGGCCAGGCCATGAACACTGAAGCTTTCTTT.

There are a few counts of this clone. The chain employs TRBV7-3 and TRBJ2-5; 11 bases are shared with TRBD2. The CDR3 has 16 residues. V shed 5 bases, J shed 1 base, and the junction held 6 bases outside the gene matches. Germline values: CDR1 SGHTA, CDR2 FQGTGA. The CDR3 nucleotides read TGTGCCAGCAGCGCCACTAGCGGGGGAGTCCAAGAGACCCAGTACTTC. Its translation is CASSATSGGVQETQYF.

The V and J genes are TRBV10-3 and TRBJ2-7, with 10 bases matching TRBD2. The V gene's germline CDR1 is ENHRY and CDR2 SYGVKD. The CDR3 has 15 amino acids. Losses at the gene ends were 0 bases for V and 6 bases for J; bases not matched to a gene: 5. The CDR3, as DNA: TGTGCCATCAGTGAGTCTCTAGCGGGAGAAGGCGAGCAGTACTTC. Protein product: CAISESLAGEGEQYF.

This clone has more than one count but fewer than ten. This CDR3 is CASSEYSGSGTGELFF. The CDR3 DNA follows: TGTGCCAGCAGTGAATATTCGGGGTCGGGCACCGGGGAGCTGTTTTTT. V is TRBV25-1 and J is TRBJ2-2; the D gene is possibly TRBD2 (5 bases). V was cut by 0 bases and J by 4 bases, with 12 bases left in between. Germline CDR1 reads MGHDK; CDR2 reads SYGVNS. The CDR3 contains 16 residues.

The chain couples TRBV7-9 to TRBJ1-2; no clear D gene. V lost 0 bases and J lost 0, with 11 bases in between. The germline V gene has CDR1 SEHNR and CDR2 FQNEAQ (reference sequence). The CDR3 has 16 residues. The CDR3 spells CASSLALPGTNYGYTF. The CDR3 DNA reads TGTGCCAGCAGCTTAGCTCTTCCGGGGACTAACTATGGCTACACCTTC.

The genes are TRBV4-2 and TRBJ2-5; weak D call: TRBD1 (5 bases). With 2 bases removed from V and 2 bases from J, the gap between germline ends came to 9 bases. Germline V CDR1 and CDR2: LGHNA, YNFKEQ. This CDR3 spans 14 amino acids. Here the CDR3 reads CASSQQRQQETQYF. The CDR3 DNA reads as TGTGCCAGCAGCCAACAACGACAGCAAGAGACCCAGTACTTC.